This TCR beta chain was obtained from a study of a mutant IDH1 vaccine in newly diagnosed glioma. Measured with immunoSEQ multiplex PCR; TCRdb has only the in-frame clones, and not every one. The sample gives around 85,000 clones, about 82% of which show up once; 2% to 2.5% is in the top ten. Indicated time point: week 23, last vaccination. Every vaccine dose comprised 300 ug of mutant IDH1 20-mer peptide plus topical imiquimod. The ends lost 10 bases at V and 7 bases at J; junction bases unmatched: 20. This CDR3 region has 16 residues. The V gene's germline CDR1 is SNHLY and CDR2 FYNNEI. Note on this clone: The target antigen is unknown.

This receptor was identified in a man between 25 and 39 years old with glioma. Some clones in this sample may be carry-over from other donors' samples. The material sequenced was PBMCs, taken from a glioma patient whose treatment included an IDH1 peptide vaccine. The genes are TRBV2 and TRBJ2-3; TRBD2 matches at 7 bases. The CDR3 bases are TGTGCCATCGAAGGACAATCTGGCGGGAGAGTAAATACGCAGTATTTT. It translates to CAIEGQSGGRVNTQYF.